These 3 T cell receptor beta chains originate from one sample sequenced in a study of identical twins. TCRdb redid the calling of the 5' RACE reads with MiXCR, one entry per CDR3 protein. Seen here are approximately 210,000 distinct CDR3 sequences, 9.4% observed once, and the top ten hold 5% to 6.5%. Sequencing input: memory (CD45RO+) T cells sorted from blood. Source of these receptors: a woman under 30 in good health.

Remarks on this clonotype: A much larger clone sits a single nucleotide away, making a read error possible. This rearrangement joins TRBV4-1 to TRBJ2-4; D unresolved. The CDR3 totals 16 residues. Germline CDR1 reads MGHRA; CDR2 reads YSYEKL. This CDR3 reads CSSSQALRFAKNIQYF. The CDR3 DNA is TGCTCCAGCAGCCAAGCTTTACGGTTCGCCAAAAACATTCAGTACTTC.

Only a few counts were recorded for this clonotype. This chain links TRBV7-9 with TRBJ1-1; D unresolved. The CDR3 runs 14 residues. Germline V gene data show CDR1 as SEHNR and CDR2 as FQNEAQ (reference sequence). The V end lost 5 bases, the J end lost 5 bases, and 15 bases lay between the germline ends. For the CDR3, the DNA is TGTGCCAGCAGCGAGAGGTTGGGAAAGACTGAAGCTTTCTTT. Residues: CASSERLGKTEAFF.

This chain links TRBV6-5 with TRBJ2-7; D uncertain. CDR3 size: 14 residues. CDR1 is MNHEY, CDR2 SVGAGI, per germline. Trimming removed 2 bases from V and 3 bases from J, with 11 bases in between. The CDR3 sequence: CASSYLGWGYEQYF. Written as DNA, the CDR3 is TGTGCCAGCAGTTACCTCGGATGGGGCTACGAGCAGTACTTC.